This T cell receptor beta chain was captured in a study of blood T cell repertoires in COVID-19. Study context: Material from acute and convalescent COVID-19 was sourced from the United States, Italy and Spain.

Per the study methods: Amplification of reference gene primers provided the estimated nucleated cell counts. Measured with immunoSEQ multiplex PCR; TCRdb has only the in-frame clones, and not every one. D and trimming were read from the DNA, whereas the V and J calls and clone size are those reported in that table. The table includes some 150,000 clones, 89% detected once. CDR3 size: 13 residues. Trimming cost V 7 bases and J 3 bases; bases outside gene matches: 8. In germline, CDR1 is SQVTM, CDR2 ANQGSEA. Participants were aged roughly 18 to 95 years, lived in 24 US areas, and enrolled virtually. Cohort 3 recovered donors had two negative PCRs, clearance, or symptom resolution.

Input material: PBMCs or T cells enriched from blood (not recorded which). This sequence was found in a woman between 18 and 29 years old who had recovered from COVID-19. The chain carries TRBV29-1 and TRBJ2-7; 8 nucleotides align to TRBD1. This CDR3 reads CSARDRWNYEQYF. In DNA, the CDR3 is TGCAGCGCTCGGGACAGGTGGAACTACGAGCAGTACTTC.